The 3 T cell receptor beta chains listed next were all sequenced from one sample in a study of T cells in localized non-small cell lung cancer (TCRdb year 2020). Library preparation was by the immunoSEQ multiplex PCR assay. What TCRdb holds here is the immuneACCESS table cut down to in-frame rearrangements. Part of the clones is not present; checked against another copy, under half of the missing clones reflect an unresolved V gene, and the others are unexplained. The sample data list about 7,600 clones, and 45% to 65% of these were observed just once. The top ten hold about 7.5% of the sample. Sample: lymph node tissue, taken before any cancer treatment. The receptor set was obtained from a male donor aged 60 or over with stage I squamous cell lung carcinoma.

The V and J genes are TRBV15 and TRBJ1-1; D is possibly TRBD1 (5 bases). V was cut by 3 bases and J by 2 bases, with 13 bases left in between. Germline V gene lookup returns CDR1 LNHNV and CDR2 YYDKDF (reference sequence). The CDR3 totals 15 residues. This CDR3 is CATSRHIGANTEAFF. In DNA form, the CDR3 reads TGTGCCACCAGCAGGCACATAGGGGCCAACACTGAAGCTTTCTTT.

A single count supports this clone. CDR3 nucleotide sequence: TGCGCCACCAGGGGCGGGAGTTTAATATTCGGCGATGAGCAGTTCTTC. This encodes CATRGGSLIFGDEQFF. The chain employs TRBV5-1 and TRBJ2-1; the D gene is possibly TRBD2 (7 bases). The CDR3 totals 16 residues. V was cut by 9 bases and J by 8 bases, with 27 bases left in between. Germline V gives CDR1 SGHRS, CDR2 YFSETQ. Full variable domain (remainder filled in from reference TRBV5-1 and TRBJ2-1): KAGVTQTPRYLIKTRGQQVTLSCSPISGHRSVSWYQQTPGQGLQFLFEYFSETQRNKGNFPGRFSGRQFSNSRSEMNVSTLELGDSALYLCATRGGSLIFGDEQFFGPGTRLTVL.

The V gene is TRBV19, the J gene TRBJ1-1, with D perhaps TRBD1 (6 bases). In germline, CDR1 is LNHDA, CDR2 SQIVND (reference sequence). The germline V and J ends were trimmed by 10 bases and 6 bases, with 24 bases remaining between them. The CDR3 runs to 15 residues. The CDR3 reads CANRRGGQTRAEAFF. In nucleotides, the CDR3 is TGTGCCAATAGGAGGGGCGGACAGACGAGGGCTGAAGCTTTCTTT.